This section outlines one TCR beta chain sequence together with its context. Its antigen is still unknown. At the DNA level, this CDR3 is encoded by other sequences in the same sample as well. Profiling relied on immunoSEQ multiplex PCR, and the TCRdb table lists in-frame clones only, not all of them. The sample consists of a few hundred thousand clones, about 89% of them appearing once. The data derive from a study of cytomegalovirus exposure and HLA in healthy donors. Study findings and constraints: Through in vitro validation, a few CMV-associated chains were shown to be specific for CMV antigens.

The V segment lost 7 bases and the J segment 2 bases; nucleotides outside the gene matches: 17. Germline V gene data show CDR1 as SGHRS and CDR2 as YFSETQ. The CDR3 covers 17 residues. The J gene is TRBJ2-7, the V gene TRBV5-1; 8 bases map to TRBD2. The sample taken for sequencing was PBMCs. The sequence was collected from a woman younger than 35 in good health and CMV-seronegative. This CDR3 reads CASGRGTSGGSPYEQYF. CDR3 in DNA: TGCGCCAGCGGCCGGGGAACTAGCGGAGGGAGCCCCTACGAGCAGTACTTC.